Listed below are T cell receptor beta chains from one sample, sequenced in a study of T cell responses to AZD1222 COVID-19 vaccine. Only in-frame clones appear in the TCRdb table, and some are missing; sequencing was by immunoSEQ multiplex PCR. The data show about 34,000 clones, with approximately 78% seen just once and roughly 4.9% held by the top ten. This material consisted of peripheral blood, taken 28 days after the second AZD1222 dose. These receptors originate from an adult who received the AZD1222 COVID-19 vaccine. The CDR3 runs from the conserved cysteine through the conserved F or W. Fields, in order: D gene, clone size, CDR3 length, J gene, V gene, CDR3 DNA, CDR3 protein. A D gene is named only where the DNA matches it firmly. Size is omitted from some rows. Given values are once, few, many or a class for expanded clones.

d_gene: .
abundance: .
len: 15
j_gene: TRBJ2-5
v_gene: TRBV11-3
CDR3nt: TGTGCCAGCAGCTTAGAGGGACGGGAAGGGGAGACCCAGTACTTC
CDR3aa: CASSLEGREGETQYF

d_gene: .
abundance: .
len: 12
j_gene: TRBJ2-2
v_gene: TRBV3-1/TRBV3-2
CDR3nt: TGTGCCAGCAGCCCCCAGTACGGGGAGCTGTTTTTT
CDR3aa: CASSPQYGELFF

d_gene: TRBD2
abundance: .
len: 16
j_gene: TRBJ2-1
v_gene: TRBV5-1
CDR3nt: TGCGCCAGCAGCTGGACTAGCGGATTCTCCTACAATGAGCAGTTCTTC
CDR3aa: CASSWTSGFSYNEQFF

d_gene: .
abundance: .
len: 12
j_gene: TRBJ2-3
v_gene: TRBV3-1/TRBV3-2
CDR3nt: TGTGCCAGCAGCCAAGAGCGACTTACGCAGTATTTT
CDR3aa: CASSQERLTQYF

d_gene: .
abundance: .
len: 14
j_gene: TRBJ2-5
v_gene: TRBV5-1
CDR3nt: TGCGCCAGCAGGTTCTCTGATTTCCAAGAGACCCAGTACTTC
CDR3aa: CASRFSDFQETQYF

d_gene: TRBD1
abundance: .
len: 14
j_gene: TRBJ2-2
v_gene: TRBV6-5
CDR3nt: TGTGCCAGCAAGGGGACAGCTAACACCGGGGAGCTGTTTTTT
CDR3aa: CASKGTANTGELFF

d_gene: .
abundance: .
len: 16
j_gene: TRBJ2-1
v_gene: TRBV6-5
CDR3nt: TGTGCCAGCAGTTACTCGACCAGTGGCACCATGGATGAGCAGTTCTTC
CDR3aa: CASSYSTSGTMDEQFF

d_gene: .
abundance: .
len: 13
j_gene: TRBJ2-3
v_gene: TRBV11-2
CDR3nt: TGTGCCAGCAGCTTAGCAGGGACAGATACGCAGTATTTT
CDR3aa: CASSLAGTDTQYF

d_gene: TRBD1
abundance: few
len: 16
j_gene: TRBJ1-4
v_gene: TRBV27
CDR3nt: TGTGCCAGCCAAGAATCTAAGGGGACAGGGGTCGAAAAACTGTTTTTT
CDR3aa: CASQESKGTGVEKLFF

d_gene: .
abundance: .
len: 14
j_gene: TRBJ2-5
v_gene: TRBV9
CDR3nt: TGTGCCAGCAGCGCCCTCGTAGGTCAAGAGACCCAGTACTTC
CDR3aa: CASSALVGQETQYF

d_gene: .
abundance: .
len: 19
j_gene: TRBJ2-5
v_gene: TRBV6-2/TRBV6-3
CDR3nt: TGTGCCAGCAGTTACTCTTTGAGTCGGGGGAGGCCCGGTCGGGAGACCCAGTACTTC
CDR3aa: CASSYSLSRGRPGRETQYF

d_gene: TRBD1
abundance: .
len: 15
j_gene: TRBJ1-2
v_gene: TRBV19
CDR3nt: TGTGCCAGTACCGCACCCCGAGGGACAGGGAGTGGCTACACCTTC
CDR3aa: CASTAPRGTGSGYTF

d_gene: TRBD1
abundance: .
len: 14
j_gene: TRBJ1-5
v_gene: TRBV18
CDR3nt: TGTGCCAGCTCACCGGGACAGGGGTATCAGCCCCAGCATTTT
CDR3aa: CASSPGQGYQPQHF

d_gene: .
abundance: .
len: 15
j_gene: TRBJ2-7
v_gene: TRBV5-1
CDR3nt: TGCGCCAGCCGGACTACGTCTTTCCAGGACTACGGGCAGTACTTC
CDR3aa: CASRTTSFQDYGQYF

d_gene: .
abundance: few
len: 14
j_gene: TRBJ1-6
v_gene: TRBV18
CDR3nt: TGTGCCAGCTCACCAGGGGTGGAAAATTCACCCCTCCACTTT
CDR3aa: CASSPGVENSPLHF

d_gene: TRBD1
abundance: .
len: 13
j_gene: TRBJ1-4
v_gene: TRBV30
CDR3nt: TGTGCCTTTAGACAGGGGCTAACGGAAAAACTGTTTTTT
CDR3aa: CAFRQGLTEKLFF

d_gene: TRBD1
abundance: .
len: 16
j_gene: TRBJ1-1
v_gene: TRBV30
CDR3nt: TGTGCCTGGAGACGCCGGACAGGGGGTGTAAATACTGAAGCTTTCTTT
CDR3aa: CAWRRRTGGVNTEAFF

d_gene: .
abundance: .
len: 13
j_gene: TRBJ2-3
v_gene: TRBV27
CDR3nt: TGTGCCAGCAGTTTATCCCGGCCAGATACGCAGTATTTT
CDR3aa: CASSLSRPDTQYF

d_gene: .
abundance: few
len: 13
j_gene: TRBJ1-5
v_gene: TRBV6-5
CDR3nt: TGTGCCAGCAAGGACCAGTCAGTGCGGCCCCAGCATTTT
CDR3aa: CASKDQSVRPQHF

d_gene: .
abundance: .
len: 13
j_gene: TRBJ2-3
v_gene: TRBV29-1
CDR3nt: TGCAGCGTTGGGGTAACGACCACAGATACGCAGTATTTT
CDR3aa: CSVGVTTTDTQYF

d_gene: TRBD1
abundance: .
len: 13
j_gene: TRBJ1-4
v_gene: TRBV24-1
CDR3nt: TGTGCCACCAAGGGACAGGCGAATGAAAAACTGTTTTTT
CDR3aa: CATKGQANEKLFF

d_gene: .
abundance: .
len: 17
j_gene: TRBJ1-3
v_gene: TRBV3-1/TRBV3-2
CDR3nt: TGTGCCAGCAGCCACCTATTGGGAGGGGTTTCTGGAAACACCATATATTTT
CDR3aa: CASSHLLGGVSGNTIYF